This T cell receptor beta chain stems from a study of post-analysis software for immune sequencing data. In the study overall: Disease trajectories encompassed relapsing-remitting, secondary progressive and progressive-relapsing multiple sclerosis.

Study-level results: People with multiple sclerosis had a significantly lower normalized Chao1 diversity than controls did. Five TRBV segments, TRBV5-6, TRBV5-1 and TRBV20-1 among them, were found more frequent in patients than controls.

The germline V and J ends were trimmed by 5 bases and 0 bases, with 8 bases remaining between them. Germline CDR1 and CDR2: SEHNR and FQNEAQ (reference sequence). The CDR3 is 15 residues long. Researchers reported that TCR beta cDNA libraries carried unique molecular identifiers. cDNA molecules numbering 400,000 to 550,000 came from approximately 1 to 10 million T cells. TCRdb passed the PCR reads through MiXCR, listing each CDR3 protein once. Of approximately 770,000 distinct CDR3 sequences in the sample, under 60% were seen once. This clonotype was observed a single time. Its antigen is currently unknown.

The chain couples TRBV7-9 to TRBJ2-6; unclear D gene. Sequenced sample: blood. The sequence derives from a girl between 10 and 17 years old with multiple sclerosis. The CDR3: CASSPRPSGANVLTF. DNA of the CDR3: TGTGCCAGCAGCCCCCGCCCCTCTGGGGCCAACGTCCTGACTTTC.